This T cell receptor (beta chain) was retrieved from a study of blood T cell repertoires in COVID-19. The wider study: The United States, Italy and Spain provided the acute and convalescent COVID-19 samples.

CDR1 ENHRY and CDR2 SYGVKD come from the germline V gene. This CDR3 region has 13 residues. The V end lost 10 bases, the J end lost 2 bases, and 15 bases lay between the germline ends. Data came from immunoSEQ multiplex PCR; TCRdb stores just in-frame clones and leaves some out. Among approximately 37,000 clones, approximately 89% were seen once, and the ten largest hold roughly 10%. J is TRBJ2-7 and V is TRBV10-3, with a weak D call TRBD1 (7 bases). What was sequenced was peripheral blood. This sequence was found in a woman aged 70-85 years with acute or convalescent COVID-19. The CDR3: CATGGQSTYEQYV. In nucleotides, the CDR3 is TGTGCCACCGGGGGACAGTCTACCTACGAGCAGTACGTC.